Listed here are 6 T cell receptor beta chains from one sample, sequenced in a study of T cell responses to AZD1222 COVID-19 vaccine. Clones were sequenced by immunoSEQ multiplex PCR, and TCRdb holds only the in-frame ones, with some missing. The sample carries some 120,000 clones, about 90% recorded once. The input for sequencing was peripheral blood, taken on day 0 of AZD1222 vaccination. The receptor source for this set is an adult in good health.

The rearrangement joins TRBV7-6 to TRBJ2-7; unclear D gene. Germline values: CDR1 SGHVS, CDR2 FNYEAQ. V dropped 1 base and J dropped 2 bases, with 12 bases sitting between them. This CDR3 contains 15 residues. The CDR3 sequence is CASSLGTLGPYEQYF. In DNA, the CDR3 is TGTGCCAGCAGCTTAGGTACCCTGGGTCCCTACGAGCAGTACTTC.

This clone appeared a single time. The CDR3 region has the DNA TGTGCCAGCAGTCGAGACAGGGTGTCAAATCAGCCCCAGCATTTT. Protein sequence: CASSRDRVSNQPQHF. The rearrangement uses TRBV6-5 and TRBJ1-5; 7 bases are a match to TRBD1. Germline V gene lookup returns CDR1 MNHEY and CDR2 SVGAGI. The CDR3 loop spans 15 amino acids. J was trimmed by 4 bases and V by 5 bases; bases with no gene match: 8.

This rearrangement joins TRBV12-3 or TRBV12-4 to TRBJ2-2; D perhaps matches TRBD2 (6 bases). V shed 2 bases and J shed 6 bases, with 7 bases lying between them. The CDR3 runs to 13 residues. The CDR3 sequence is CASSLREAGELFF. The CDR3 region has the DNA TGTGCCAGCAGTTTAAGGGAGGCCGGGGAGCTGTTTTTT.

This clone was observed a single time. The V call is TRBV5-6, the J call TRBJ1-4; D is perhaps TRBD1 (5 bases). The CDR3 runs 14 residues. Germline V gives CDR1 SGHDT, CDR2 YYEEEE. V was shortened by 3 bases and J by 4 bases, with 10 bases between the two germline ends. The CDR3 nucleotides read TGTGCCAGCAGCTACCGGGACGGTAATGAAAAACTGTTTTTT. Protein: CASSYRDGNEKLFF.

V usage is TRBV11-2 and J usage is TRBJ2-7; the match to TRBD2 covers 7 bases. The CDR3 consists of 15 residues. After removal of 2 bases from V and 7 bases from J, the junction contained 11 bases not matched to a gene. In germline, CDR1 is SGHAT, CDR2 FQNNGV. As DNA, the CDR3 is TGTGCCAGCAGCTTATTGGGGCTAGCGGAGGGAGAGCAGTACTTC. Encoded protein: CASSLLGLAEGEQYF.

The J gene is TRBJ2-3, the V gene TRBV7-9; 11 bases are shared with TRBD2. The CDR3 totals 15 residues. The V segment lost 5 bases and the J segment 4 bases; nucleotides outside the gene matches: 5. Per the germline V gene, CDR1 is SEHNR and CDR2 is FQNEAQ (reference sequence). The CDR3 loop reads CASSPGTSGADTQYF. The CDR3 DNA sequence: TGTGCCAGCAGCCCCGGGACTAGCGGTGCAGATACGCAGTATTTT.